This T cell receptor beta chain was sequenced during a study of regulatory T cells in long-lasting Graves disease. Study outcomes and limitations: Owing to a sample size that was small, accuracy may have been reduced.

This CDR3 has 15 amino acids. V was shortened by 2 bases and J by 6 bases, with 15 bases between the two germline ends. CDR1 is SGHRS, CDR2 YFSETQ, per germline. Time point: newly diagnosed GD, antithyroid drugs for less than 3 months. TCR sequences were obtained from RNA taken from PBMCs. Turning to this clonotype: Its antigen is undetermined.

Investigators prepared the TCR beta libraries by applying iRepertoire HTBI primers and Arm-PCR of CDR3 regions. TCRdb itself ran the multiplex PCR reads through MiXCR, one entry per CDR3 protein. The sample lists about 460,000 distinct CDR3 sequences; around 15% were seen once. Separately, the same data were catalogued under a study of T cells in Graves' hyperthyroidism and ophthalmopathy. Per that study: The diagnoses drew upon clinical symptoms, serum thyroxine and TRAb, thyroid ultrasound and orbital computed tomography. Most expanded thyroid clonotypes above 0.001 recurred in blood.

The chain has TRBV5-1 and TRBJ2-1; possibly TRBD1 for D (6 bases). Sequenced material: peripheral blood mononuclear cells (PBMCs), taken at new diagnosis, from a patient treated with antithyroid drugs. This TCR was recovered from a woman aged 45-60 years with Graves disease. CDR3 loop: CASSLQGIKSNEQFF. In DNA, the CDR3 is TGCGCCAGCAGCTTACAGGGAATTAAATCCAATGAGCAGTTCTTC.